This TCR beta chain comes out of a study of T cells after yellow fever vaccination. Overall study results and limits: The bulk population could contribute abundant contaminating clonotypes to FACS-sorted repertoires. Clones from primary vaccination mostly reappeared after the booster (96% CD4, less than 90% CD8).

Germline loops: CDR1 SGHRS, CDR2 YFSETQ. Trimming stripped 0 bases from V and 4 bases from J, with 10 bases between. The CDR3 length is 15 residues. This clonotype has more than one count but fewer than ten. Antigen: not known. They built TCR cDNA with 5'RACE template switching, a step that put in a universal primer site and UMIs. MiXCR, applied by TCRdb to the 5' RACE reads, yields one record per CDR3 protein. The profile shows some 670,000 distinct CDR3 sequences, over 9% of them singletons. The specimen comprised PBMCs, sampled on the day of the yellow fever booster vaccination. The V and J genes are TRBV5-1 and TRBJ2-2, with D tentatively TRBD2 (5 bases). The receptor was isolated from a man in his thirties or forties who received the YFV17D yellow fever vaccine. The CDR3 DNA reads as TGCGCCAGCAGCTTGGTGGGGAGCAGCACCGGGGAGCTGTTTTTT. This encodes CASSLVGSSTGELFF.